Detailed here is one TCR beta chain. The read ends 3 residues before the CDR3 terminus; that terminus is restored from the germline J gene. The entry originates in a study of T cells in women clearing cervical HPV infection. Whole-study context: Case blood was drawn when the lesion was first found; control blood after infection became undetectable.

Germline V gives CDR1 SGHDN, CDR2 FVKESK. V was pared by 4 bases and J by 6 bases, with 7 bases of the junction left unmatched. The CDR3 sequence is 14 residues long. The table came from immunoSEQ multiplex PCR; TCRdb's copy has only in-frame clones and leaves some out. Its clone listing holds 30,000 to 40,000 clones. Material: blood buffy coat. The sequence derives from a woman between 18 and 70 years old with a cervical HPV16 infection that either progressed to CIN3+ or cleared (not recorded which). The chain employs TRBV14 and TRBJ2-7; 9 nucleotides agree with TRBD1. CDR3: CASSLPGTGTEQYF. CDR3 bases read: TGTGCCAGCAGCCTCCCCGGGACAGGGACCGAG. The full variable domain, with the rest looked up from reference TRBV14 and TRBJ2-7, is EAGVTQFPSHSVIEKGQTVTLRCDPISGHDNLYWYRRVMGKEIKFLLHFVKESKQDESGMPNNRFLAERTGGTYSTLKVQPAELEDSGVYFCASSLPGTGTEQYFGPGTRLTVT.